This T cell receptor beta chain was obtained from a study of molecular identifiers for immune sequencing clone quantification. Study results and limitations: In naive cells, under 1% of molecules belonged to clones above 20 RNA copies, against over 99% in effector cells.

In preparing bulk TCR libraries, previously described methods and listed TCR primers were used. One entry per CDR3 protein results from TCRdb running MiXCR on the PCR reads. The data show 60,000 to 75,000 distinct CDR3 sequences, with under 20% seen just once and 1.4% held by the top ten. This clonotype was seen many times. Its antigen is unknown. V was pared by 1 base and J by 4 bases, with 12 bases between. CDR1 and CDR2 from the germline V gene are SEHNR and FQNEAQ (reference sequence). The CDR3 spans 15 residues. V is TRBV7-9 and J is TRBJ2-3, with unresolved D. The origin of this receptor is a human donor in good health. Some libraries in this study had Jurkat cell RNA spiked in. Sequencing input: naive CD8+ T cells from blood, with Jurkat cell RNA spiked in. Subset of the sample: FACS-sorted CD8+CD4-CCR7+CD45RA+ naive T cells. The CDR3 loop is CASSLVVIDADTQYF. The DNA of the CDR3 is TGTGCCAGCAGCTTAGTTGTGATCGATGCAGATACGCAGTATTTT.